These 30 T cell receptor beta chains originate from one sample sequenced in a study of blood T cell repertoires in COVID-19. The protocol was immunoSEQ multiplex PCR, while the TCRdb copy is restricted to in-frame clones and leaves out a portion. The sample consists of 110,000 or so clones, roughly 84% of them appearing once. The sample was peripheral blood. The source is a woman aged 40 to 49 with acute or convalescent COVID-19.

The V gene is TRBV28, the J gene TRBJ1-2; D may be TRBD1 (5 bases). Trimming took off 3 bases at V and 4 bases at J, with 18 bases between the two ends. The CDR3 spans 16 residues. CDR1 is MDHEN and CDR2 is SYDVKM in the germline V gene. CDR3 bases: TGTGCCAGCAGTTTGGAAGGGGTCTTTTCTCCCTATGGCTACACCTTC. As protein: CASSLEGVFSPYGYTF.

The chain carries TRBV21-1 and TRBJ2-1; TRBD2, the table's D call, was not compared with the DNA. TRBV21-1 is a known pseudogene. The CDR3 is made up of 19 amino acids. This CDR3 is CASSPRSPPRGPSYNEQFF. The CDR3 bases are TGTGCCAGCAGCCCCAGGAGTCCTCCGCGGGGGCCCTCCTACAATGAGCAGTTCTTC.

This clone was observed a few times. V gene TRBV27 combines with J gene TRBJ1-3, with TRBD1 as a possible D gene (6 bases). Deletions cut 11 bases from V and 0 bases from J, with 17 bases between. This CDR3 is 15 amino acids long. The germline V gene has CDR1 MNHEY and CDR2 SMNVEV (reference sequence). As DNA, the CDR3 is TGTGCCCCCGGTGGGGGGGCTTTCTCTGGAAACACCATATATTTT. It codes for CAPGGGAFSGNTIYF.

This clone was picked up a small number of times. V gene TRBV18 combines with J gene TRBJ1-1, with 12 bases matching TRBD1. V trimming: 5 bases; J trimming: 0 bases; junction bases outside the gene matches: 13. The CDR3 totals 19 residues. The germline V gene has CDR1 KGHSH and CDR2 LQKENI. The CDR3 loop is CASSGAGTGGPRMNTEAFF. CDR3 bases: TGTGCCAGCTCAGGAGCCGGGACAGGGGGCCCCCGGATGAACACTGAAGCTTTCTTT.

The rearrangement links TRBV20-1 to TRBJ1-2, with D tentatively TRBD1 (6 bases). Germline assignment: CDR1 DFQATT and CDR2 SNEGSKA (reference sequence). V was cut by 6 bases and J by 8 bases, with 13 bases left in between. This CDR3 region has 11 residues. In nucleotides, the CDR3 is TGCAGTGCAGCCTTGACAGGCGGCTACACCTTC. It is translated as CSAALTGGYTF.

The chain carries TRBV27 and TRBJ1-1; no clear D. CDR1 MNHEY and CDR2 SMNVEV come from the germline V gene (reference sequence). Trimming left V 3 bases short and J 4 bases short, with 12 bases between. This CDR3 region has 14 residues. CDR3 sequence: CASSFWKEGTEAFF. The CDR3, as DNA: TGTGCCAGCAGTTTCTGGAAGGAGGGCACTGAAGCTTTCTTT.

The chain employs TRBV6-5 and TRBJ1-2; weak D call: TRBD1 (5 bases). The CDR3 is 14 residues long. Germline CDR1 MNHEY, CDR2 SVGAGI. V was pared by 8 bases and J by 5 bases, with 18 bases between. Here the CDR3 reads CASRQTGLRYGYTF. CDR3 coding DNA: TGTGCCAGCCGCCAAACAGGTCTGCGGTATGGCTACACCTTC.

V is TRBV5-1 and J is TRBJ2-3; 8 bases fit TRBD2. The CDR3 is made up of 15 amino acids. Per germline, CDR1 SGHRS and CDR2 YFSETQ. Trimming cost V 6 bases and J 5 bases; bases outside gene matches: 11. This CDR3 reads CASTETGLARDTQYF. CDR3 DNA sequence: TGCGCCAGCACCGAGACTGGACTAGCCAGAGATACGCAGTATTTT.

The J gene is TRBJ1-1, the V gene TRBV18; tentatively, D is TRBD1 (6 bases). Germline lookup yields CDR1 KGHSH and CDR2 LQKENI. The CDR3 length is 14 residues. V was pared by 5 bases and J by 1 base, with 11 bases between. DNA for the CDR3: TGTGCCAGCTCAGTACAGGGATGGAACACTGAAGCTTTCTTT. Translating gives CASSVQGWNTEAFF.

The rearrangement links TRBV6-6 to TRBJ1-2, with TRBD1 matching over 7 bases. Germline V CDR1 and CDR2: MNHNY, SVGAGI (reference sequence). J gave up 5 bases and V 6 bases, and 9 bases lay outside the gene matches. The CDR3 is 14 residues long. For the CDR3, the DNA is TGTGCCAGCAGGGGCACCGGGACAGCATATGGCTACACCTTC. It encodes CASRGTGTAYGYTF.

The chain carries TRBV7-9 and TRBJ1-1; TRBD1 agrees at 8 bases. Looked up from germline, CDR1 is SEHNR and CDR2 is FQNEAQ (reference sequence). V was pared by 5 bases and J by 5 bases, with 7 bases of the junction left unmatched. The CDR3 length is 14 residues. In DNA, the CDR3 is TGTGCCAGCAGCCGGACAGGGATGGAAACTGAAGCTTTCTTT. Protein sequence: CASSRTGMETEAFF. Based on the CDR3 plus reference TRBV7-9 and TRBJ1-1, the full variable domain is DTGVSQNPRHKITKRGQNVTFRCDPISEHNRLYWYRQTLGQGPEFLTYFQNEAQLEKSRLLSDRFSAERPKGSFSTLEIQRTEQGDSAMYLCASSRTGMETEAFFGQGTRLTVV.

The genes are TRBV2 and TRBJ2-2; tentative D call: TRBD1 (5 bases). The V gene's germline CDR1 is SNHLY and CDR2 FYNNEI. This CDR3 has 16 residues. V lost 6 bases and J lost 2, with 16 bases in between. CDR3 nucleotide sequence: TGTGCCAGCAGACAGGAGCCAAACCTTAACACCGGGGAGCTGTTTTTT. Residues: CASRQEPNLNTGELFF.

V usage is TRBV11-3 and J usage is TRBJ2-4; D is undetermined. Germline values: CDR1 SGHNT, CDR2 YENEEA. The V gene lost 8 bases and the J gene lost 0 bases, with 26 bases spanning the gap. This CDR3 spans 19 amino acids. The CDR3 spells CASPWVRHFLLLAKNIQYF. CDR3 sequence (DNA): TGTGCCAGCCCTTGGGTAAGACATTTTCTTCTCCTAGCCAAAAACATTCAGTACTTC.

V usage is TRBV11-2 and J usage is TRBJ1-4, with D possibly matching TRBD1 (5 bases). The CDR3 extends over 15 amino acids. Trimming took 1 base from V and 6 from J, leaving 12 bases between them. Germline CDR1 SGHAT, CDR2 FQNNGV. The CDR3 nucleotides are TGTGCCAGCAGCTTAGGCGACAGTGGGGATGAAAAACTGTTTTTT. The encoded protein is CASSLGDSGDEKLFF. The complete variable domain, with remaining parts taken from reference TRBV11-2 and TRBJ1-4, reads EAGVAQSPRYKIIEKRQSVAFWCNPISGHATLYWYQQILGQGPKLLIQFQNNGVVDDSQLPKDRFSAERLKGVDSTLKIQPAKLEDSAVYLCASSLGDSGDEKLFFGSGTQLSVL.

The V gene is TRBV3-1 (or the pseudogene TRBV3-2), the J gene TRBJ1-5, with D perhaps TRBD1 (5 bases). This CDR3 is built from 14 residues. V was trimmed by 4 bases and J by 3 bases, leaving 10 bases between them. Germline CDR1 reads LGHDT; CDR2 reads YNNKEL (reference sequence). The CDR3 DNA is TGTGCCAGCAGCCTGCAGGGAACCAATCAGCCCCAGCATTTT. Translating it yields CASSLQGTNQPQHF.

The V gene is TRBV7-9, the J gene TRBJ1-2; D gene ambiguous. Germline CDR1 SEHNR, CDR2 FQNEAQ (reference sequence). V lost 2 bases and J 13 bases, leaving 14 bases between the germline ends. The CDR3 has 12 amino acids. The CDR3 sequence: CASSLTDKLGTF. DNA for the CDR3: TGTGCCAGCAGCTTAACTGACAAGCTGGGCACCTTC.

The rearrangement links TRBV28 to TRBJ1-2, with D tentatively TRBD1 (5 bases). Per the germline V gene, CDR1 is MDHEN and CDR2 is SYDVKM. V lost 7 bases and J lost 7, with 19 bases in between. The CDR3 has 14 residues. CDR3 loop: CASKFRPQAGGYTF. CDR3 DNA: TGTGCCAGCAAATTTCGCCCACAGGCCGGTGGCTACACCTTC.

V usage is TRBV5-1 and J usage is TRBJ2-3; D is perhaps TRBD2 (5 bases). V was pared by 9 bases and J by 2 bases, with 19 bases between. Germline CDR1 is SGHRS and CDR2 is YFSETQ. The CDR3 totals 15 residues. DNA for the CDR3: TGCGCCACTAAGGGAAGCGGCGATCCCACAGATACGCAGTATTTT. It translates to CATKGSGDPTDTQYF.

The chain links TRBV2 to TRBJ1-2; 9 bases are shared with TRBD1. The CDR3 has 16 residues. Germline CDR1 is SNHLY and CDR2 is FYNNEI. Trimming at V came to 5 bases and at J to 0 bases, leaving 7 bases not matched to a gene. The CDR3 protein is CASSLKGQGPNYGYTF. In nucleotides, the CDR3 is TGTGCCAGCAGTCTGAAGGGACAGGGCCCTAACTATGGCTACACCTTC.

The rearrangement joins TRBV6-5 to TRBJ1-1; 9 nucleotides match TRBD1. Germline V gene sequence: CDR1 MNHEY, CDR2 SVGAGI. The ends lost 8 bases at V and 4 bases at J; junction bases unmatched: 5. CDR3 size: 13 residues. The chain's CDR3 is CASPGQGPTEAFF. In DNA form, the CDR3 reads TGTGCCAGCCCGGGACAGGGTCCCACTGAAGCTTTCTTT.

The CDR3 reads CASSPGLAGAFHYF. The CDR3 DNA reads TGCGCCAGCAGCCCGGGACTAGCGGGGGCCTTTCACTACTTC. The V gene is TRBV5-1, the J gene TRBJ2-5, with TRBD2 matching 14 bases. V shed 4 bases, J shed 14 bases, and the junction held 10 bases outside the gene matches. The CDR3 spans 14 residues. Germline CDR1 is SGHRS and CDR2 is YFSETQ.

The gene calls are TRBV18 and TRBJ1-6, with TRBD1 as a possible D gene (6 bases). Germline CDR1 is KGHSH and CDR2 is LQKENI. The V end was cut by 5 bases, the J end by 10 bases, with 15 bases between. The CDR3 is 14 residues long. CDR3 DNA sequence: TGTGCCAGCTCAAAAGACACAGGGAGCTCACCCCTCCACTTT. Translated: CASSKDTGSSPLHF.

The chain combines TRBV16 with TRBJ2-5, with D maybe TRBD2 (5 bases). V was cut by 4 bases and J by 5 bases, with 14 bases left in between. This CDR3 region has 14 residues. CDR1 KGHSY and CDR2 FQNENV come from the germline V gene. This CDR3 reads CASSRTATGETQYF. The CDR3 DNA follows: TGTGCCAGCAGCCGAACGGCCACGGGGGAGACCCAGTACTTC.

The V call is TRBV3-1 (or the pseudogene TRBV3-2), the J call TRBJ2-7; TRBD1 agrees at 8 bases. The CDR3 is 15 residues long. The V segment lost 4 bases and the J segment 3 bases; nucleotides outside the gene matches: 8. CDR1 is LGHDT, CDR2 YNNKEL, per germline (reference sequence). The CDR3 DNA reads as TGTGCCAGCAGCCGACAGGGGTCCCACTGCTACGAGCAGTACTTC. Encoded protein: CASSRQGSHCYEQYF.

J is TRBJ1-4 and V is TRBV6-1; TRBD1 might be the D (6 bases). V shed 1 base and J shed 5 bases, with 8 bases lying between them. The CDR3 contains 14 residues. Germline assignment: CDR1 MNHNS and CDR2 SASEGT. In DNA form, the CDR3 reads TGTGCCAGCAGTGAAGGGGACACAAATGAAAAACTGTTTTTT. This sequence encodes CASSEGDTNEKLFF.

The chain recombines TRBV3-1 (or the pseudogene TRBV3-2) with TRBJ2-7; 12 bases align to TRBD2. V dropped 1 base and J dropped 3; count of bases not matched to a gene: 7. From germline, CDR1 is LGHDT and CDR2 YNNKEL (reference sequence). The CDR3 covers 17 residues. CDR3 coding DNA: TGTGCCAGCAGCCAAGGGGTGACTAGCGGGAGATACTACGAGCAGTACTTC. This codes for CASSQGVTSGRYYEQYF.

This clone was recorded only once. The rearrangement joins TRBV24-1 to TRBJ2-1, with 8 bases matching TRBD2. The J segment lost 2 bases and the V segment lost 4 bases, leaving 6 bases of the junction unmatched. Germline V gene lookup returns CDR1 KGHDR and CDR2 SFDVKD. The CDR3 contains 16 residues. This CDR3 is CATSEGRGGPYNEQFF. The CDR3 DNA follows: TGTGCCACCAGTGAGGGCCGGGGGGGCCCCTACAATGAGCAGTTCTTC.

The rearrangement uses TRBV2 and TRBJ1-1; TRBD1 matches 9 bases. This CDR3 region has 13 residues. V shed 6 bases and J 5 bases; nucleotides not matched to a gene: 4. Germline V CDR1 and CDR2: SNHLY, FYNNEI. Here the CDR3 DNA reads TGTGCCAGCAGCCGGACAGGGGTGACTGAAGCTTTCTTT. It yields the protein CASSRTGVTEAFF. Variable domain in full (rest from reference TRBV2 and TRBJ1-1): EPEVTQTPSHQVTQMGQEVILRCVPISNHLYFYWYRQILGQKVEFLVSFYNNEISEKSEIFDDQFSVERPDGSNFTLKIRSTKLEDSAMYFCASSRTGVTEAFFGQGTRLTVV.

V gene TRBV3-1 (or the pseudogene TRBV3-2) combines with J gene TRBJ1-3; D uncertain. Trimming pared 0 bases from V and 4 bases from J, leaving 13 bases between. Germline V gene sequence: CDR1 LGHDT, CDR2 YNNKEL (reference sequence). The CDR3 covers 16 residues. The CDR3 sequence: CASSQDVRGSGNTIYF. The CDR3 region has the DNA TGTGCCAGCAGCCAAGATGTTCGGGGATCCGGAAACACCATATATTTT.

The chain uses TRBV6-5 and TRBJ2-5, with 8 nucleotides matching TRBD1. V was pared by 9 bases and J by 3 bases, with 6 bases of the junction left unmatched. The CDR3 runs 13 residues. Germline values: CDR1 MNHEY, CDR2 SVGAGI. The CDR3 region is CASSQDREETQYF. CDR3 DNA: TGTGCCAGTTCCCAGGACAGGGAAGAGACCCAGTACTTC.